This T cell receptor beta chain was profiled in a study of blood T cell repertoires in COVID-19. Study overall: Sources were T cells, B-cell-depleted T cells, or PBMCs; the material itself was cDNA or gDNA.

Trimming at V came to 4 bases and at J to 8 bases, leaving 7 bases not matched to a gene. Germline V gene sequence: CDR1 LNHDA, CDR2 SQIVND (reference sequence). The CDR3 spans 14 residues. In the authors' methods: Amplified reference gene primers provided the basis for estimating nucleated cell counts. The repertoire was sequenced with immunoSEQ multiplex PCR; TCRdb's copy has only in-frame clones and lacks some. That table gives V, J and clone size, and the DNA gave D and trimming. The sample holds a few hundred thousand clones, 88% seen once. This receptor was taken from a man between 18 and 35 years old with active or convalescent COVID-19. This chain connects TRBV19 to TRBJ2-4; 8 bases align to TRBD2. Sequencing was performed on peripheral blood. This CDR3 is CASSTTRGGHIQYF. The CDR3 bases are TGTGCCAGTAGTACCACCCGCGGGGGGCACATTCAGTACTTC.